Listed below are T cell receptor beta chains from one sample, sequenced in a study of blood T cell repertoires in COVID-19. TCRdb's table, derived via immunoSEQ multiplex PCR, lists solely in-frame clones and lacks some. This table has over 200,000 clones, about four fifths appearing once. Sequencing was done on a sample of PBMCs or T cells enriched from blood (not recorded which). The receptor set was obtained from a man in his 60s who had recovered from COVID-19. The CDR3 runs from the conserved cysteine through the conserved F or W. The D gene is left open where the match is weak. Size tells how often a clone was seen (once, few, many) or the class of an expanded clone, and some rows leave it out.

clone size: -
V gene: TRBV5-1
D gene: -
J gene: TRBJ1-2
CDR3 DNA: TGCGCCAGCAGCCCGGGGGGGTTGCATGGCTACACCTTC
CDR3 protein: CASSPGGLHGYTF

clone size: -
V gene: TRBV29-1
D gene: TRBD2
J gene: TRBJ2-5
CDR3 DNA: TGCAGCGCTGCGTGGACTAGCGGGGTAATCGGTGGAGAGACCCAGTACTTC
CDR3 protein: CSAAWTSGVIGGETQYF

clone size: -
V gene: TRBV19
D gene: -
J gene: TRBJ2-1
CDR3 DNA: TGTGCCAGTAGACAGGTCCCGGGCAATGAGCAGTTCTTC
CDR3 protein: CASRQVPGNEQFF

clone size: -
V gene: TRBV11-3
D gene: TRBD1
J gene: TRBJ2-3
CDR3 DNA: TGTGCCAGCAGCTGGGACAGAGTTACAGATACGCAGTATTTT
CDR3 protein: CASSWDRVTDTQYF

clone size: -
V gene: TRBV6-4
D gene: TRBD1
J gene: TRBJ1-2
CDR3 DNA: TGTGCCACTTCCCTATCCGGGACAGAAGGCTACACCTTC
CDR3 protein: CATSLSGTEGYTF

clone size: -
V gene: TRBV3-1/TRBV3-2
D gene: -
J gene: TRBJ1-2
CDR3 DNA: TGTGCCAGCAGCCAACGGGGGGCGAGGGGCTACACCTTC
CDR3 protein: CASSQRGARGYTF

clone size: -
V gene: TRBV9
D gene: -
J gene: TRBJ1-1
CDR3 DNA: TGTGCCAGCCGGGGTGTGAACACTGAAGCTTTCTTT
CDR3 protein: CASRGVNTEAFF

clone size: -
V gene: TRBV7-8
D gene: -
J gene: TRBJ1-1
CDR3 DNA: TGTGCCAGCAGCCGACAGGAGGGCACTGAAGCTTTCTTT
CDR3 protein: CASSRQEGTEAFF

clone size: -
V gene: TRBV9
D gene: -
J gene: TRBJ1-1
CDR3 DNA: TGTGCCAGCAGCGGGAGCGGTGCGACTGAAGCTTTCTTT
CDR3 protein: CASSGSGATEAFF

clone size: few
V gene: TRBV11-3
D gene: TRBD1
J gene: TRBJ1-3
CDR3 DNA: TGTGCCAGCAGGCTACAGGGGGCCTCTGGAAACACCATATATTTT
CDR3 protein: CASRLQGASGNTIYF

clone size: -
V gene: TRBV14
D gene: TRBD2
J gene: TRBJ2-2
CDR3 DNA: TGTGCCAGCAGCCAGCGACTAGCTGGTACCGGGGAGCTGTTTTTT
CDR3 protein: CASSQRLAGTGELFF

clone size: -
V gene: TRBV15
D gene: -
J gene: TRBJ1-2
CDR3 DNA: TGTGCCACCAGCAGAGATGGGCCCGGGGGCTATGGCTACACCTTC
CDR3 protein: CATSRDGPGGYGYTF

clone size: -
V gene: TRBV5-8
D gene: TRBD1
J gene: TRBJ1-1
CDR3 DNA: TGTGCCAGCAGCCGTAGACAGGGGGCGGGGGTCACTGAAGCTTTCTTT
CDR3 protein: CASSRRQGAGVTEAFF

clone size: -
V gene: TRBV20-1
D gene: -
J gene: TRBJ2-2
CDR3 DNA: TGCAGTGCTAGTCGACCGGGGGACACCGGGGAGCTGTTTTTT
CDR3 protein: CSASRPGDTGELFF

clone size: -
V gene: TRBV4-3
D gene: TRBD2
J gene: TRBJ2-3
CDR3 DNA: TGCGCCAGCAGCCAAGCAGTAGCGGGGGGGGAGCACACAGATACGCAGTATTTT
CDR3 protein: CASSQAVAGGEHTDTQYF

clone size: -
V gene: TRBV29-1
D gene: TRBD1
J gene: TRBJ1-4
CDR3 DNA: TGCAGCGTTACCCATGGACAGGACGATGAAAAACTGTTTTTT
CDR3 protein: CSVTHGQDDEKLFF

clone size: -
V gene: TRBV2
D gene: TRBD1
J gene: TRBJ1-1
CDR3 DNA: TGTGCCAGCGATCCCGACAGGGGCAGGGAAGCTTTCTTT
CDR3 protein: CASDPDRGREAFF

clone size: once
V gene: TRBV13
D gene: -
J gene: TRBJ2-1
CDR3 DNA: TGTGCCAGCAGTCCTAACAGGGAGAGGTTGTACAATGAGCAGTTCTTC
CDR3 protein: CASSPNRERLYNEQFF

clone size: -
V gene: TRBV2
D gene: -
J gene: TRBJ2-7
CDR3 DNA: TGTGCCAGCAGAGTACTGTCGAGCTCCTACGAGCAGTACTTC
CDR3 protein: CASRVLSSSYEQYF

clone size: -
V gene: TRBV6-2/TRBV6-3
D gene: -
J gene: TRBJ2-1
CDR3 DNA: TGTGCCAGCAGCCGACAGTACAATGAGCAGTTCTTC
CDR3 protein: CASSRQYNEQFF

clone size: few
V gene: TRBV4-3
D gene: TRBD1
J gene: TRBJ1-2
CDR3 DNA: TGCGCCAGCAGCCGAGAGACAGGGGGCTATGGCTACACCTTC
CDR3 protein: CASSRETGGYGYTF

clone size: -
V gene: TRBV29-1
D gene: -
J gene: TRBJ1-1
CDR3 DNA: TGCAGCGTTGGGAAACAAACAGGTAACACTGAAGCTTTCTTT
CDR3 protein: CSVGKQTGNTEAFF

clone size: -
V gene: TRBV7-9
D gene: TRBD2
J gene: TRBJ2-7
CDR3 DNA: TGTGCCAGCAGCTTAGGCAGCGGGGGGATTTACGAGCAGTACTTC
CDR3 protein: CASSLGSGGIYEQYF

clone size: -
V gene: TRBV15
D gene: -
J gene: TRBJ1-3
CDR3 DNA: TGTGCCACCAGCAGAGACAGGGACTCTGGAAACACCATATATTTT
CDR3 protein: CATSRDRDSGNTIYF

clone size: -
V gene: TRBV11-3
D gene: TRBD1
J gene: TRBJ1-4
CDR3 DNA: TGTGCCAGCAGCCGAGGACAGGGAATTTTGGAAAAACTGTTTTTT
CDR3 protein: CASSRGQGILEKLFF

clone size: -
V gene: TRBV2
D gene: TRBD1
J gene: TRBJ1-2
CDR3 DNA: TGTGCCAGCAGTGGTGACAGGGGGCTTGAAAGCTACACCTTC
CDR3 protein: CASSGDRGLESYTF

clone size: -
V gene: TRBV5-1
D gene: -
J gene: TRBJ1-6
CDR3 DNA: TGCGCCAGCAGCCTGGACCTACCGTCCAATAATTCACCCCTCCACTTT
CDR3 protein: CASSLDLPSNNSPLHF

clone size: -
V gene: TRBV7-2
D gene: -
J gene: TRBJ1-2
CDR3 DNA: TGTGCCAGCAGCTTAGCCCCAGGGGATTATGGCTACACCTTC
CDR3 protein: CASSLAPGDYGYTF

clone size: few
V gene: TRBV12-3/TRBV12-4
D gene: TRBD1
J gene: TRBJ1-1
CDR3 DNA: TGTGCCAGCAGTCCTGACAGGGGGGAAGCTTTCTTT
CDR3 protein: CASSPDRGEAFF

clone size: -
V gene: TRBV19
D gene: TRBD1
J gene: TRBJ1-5
CDR3 DNA: TGTGCCAGTAGTATACAGAGGGGGCGGAATCAGCCCCAGCATTTT
CDR3 protein: CASSIQRGRNQPQHF

clone size: -
V gene: TRBV4-3
D gene: -
J gene: TRBJ1-1
CDR3 DNA: TGCGCCAGCAGCCAAGATCTCTCTAGGGGAAAGGCAGCTTTCTTT
CDR3 protein: CASSQDLSRGKAAFF

clone size: -
V gene: TRBV5-1
D gene: -
J gene: TRBJ1-3
CDR3 DNA: TGCGCCAGCAGCTTTCGGGGGTCCTCTGGAAACACCATATATTTT
CDR3 protein: CASSFRGSSGNTIYF

clone size: -
V gene: TRBV6-2/TRBV6-3
D gene: -
J gene: TRBJ1-1
CDR3 DNA: TGTGCCAGCAGCCACGGGACTGAAGCTTTCTTT
CDR3 protein: CASSHGTEAFF

clone size: -
V gene: TRBV5-1
D gene: -
J gene: TRBJ1-1
CDR3 DNA: TGCGCCAGCAGCTTTCGGGAGGTTGAGGGGACTGAAGCTTTCTTT
CDR3 protein: CASSFREVEGTEAFF

clone size: -
V gene: TRBV10-3
D gene: TRBD1
J gene: TRBJ1-6
CDR3 DNA: TGTGCCATCAGTGAATTAGGACAGGGGAATTCACCCCTCCACTTT
CDR3 protein: CAISELGQGNSPLHF

clone size: -
V gene: TRBV6-6
D gene: -
J gene: TRBJ2-7
CDR3 DNA: TGTGCCAGCGGACGGGGCTACGAGCAGTACTTC
CDR3 protein: CASGRGYEQYF

clone size: -
V gene: TRBV6-5
D gene: TRBD1
J gene: TRBJ1-1
CDR3 DNA: TGTGCCAGCAGCAGACAGGGCATGAACACTGAAGCTTTCTTT
CDR3 protein: CASSRQGMNTEAFF

clone size: -
V gene: TRBV12-3/TRBV12-4
D gene: -
J gene: TRBJ2-3
CDR3 DNA: TGTGCCAGCAGATTCTCGGATACGCAGTATTTT
CDR3 protein: CASRFSDTQYF